The 32 T cell receptor beta chains in this list originate from one sample, sequenced in a study of OX40 agonist ivuxolimab in advanced cancers. Only in-frame clones appear in the TCRdb table, and some are missing; sequencing was by immunoSEQ multiplex PCR. The sample lists 65,000 to 100,000 clones, 80% to 95% occurring once. This specimen was CD4+ or CD8+ T cells sorted from blood, taken in a trial of the OX40 agonist ivuxolimab. These receptors were taken from an adult with an advanced solid tumor such as melanoma, head and neck, liver or kidney cancer.

This rearrangement joins TRBV7-6 to TRBJ2-7, with 7 bases lining up with TRBD1. Germline CDR1 reads SGHVS; CDR2 reads FNYEAQ. The CDR3 has 14 amino acids. The trim removed 5 bases at V and 3 bases at J, leaving 7 bases unmatched. CDR3: CASSLGTENYEQYF. The CDR3 DNA sequence: TGTGCCAGCAGCCTCGGGACAGAAAACTACGAGCAGTACTTC.

The rearrangement uses TRBV28 and TRBJ2-7; possibly TRBD2 for D (7 bases). V lost 8 bases and J lost 5, with 13 bases in between. The CDR3 has 12 amino acids. Germline lookup yields CDR1 MDHEN and CDR2 SYDVKM. The CDR3 sequence is CASGWGGDEQYV. The CDR3 coding sequence is TGTGCCAGCGGTTGGGGGGGCGACGAGCAGTACGTC.

This clone was seen a single time. V gene TRBV5-1 combines with J gene TRBJ1-6; D unclear. The CDR3 has 17 amino acids. Germline assignment: CDR1 SGHRS and CDR2 YFSETQ. Trimming pared 0 bases from V and 0 bases from J, leaving 10 bases between. DNA for the CDR3: TGCGCCAGCAGCTTGGTATCCCTGAGCTCCTATAATTCACCCCTCCACTTT. Encoded protein: CASSLVSLSSYNSPLHF.

The chain couples TRBV6-1 to TRBJ1-1; no clear D gene. The germline V gene has CDR1 MNHNS and CDR2 SASEGT. The ends were cut back, 8 bases at V and 2 bases at J, with 12 bases in the middle. The CDR3 sequence is 13 residues long. In nucleotides, the CDR3 is TGTGCCAGCCGAAGACAAATCAACACTGAAGCTTTCTTT. The encoded protein is CASRRQINTEAFF.

The V call is TRBV13, the J call TRBJ2-1; D unclear. V lost 4 bases and J 9 bases, leaving 13 bases between the germline ends. Germline V gene data show CDR1 as PRHDT and CDR2 as FYEKMQ (reference sequence). This CDR3 spans 13 amino acids. The CDR3 loop reads CASSSTGKGEQFF. CDR3 bases: TGTGCCAGCAGCTCAACTGGGAAGGGTGAGCAGTTCTTC.

This sequence joins TRBV18 and TRBJ2-5; 12 bases fit TRBD2. The CDR3 is made up of 18 amino acids. Germline V CDR1 and CDR2: KGHSH, LQKENI. The V gene end was trimmed by 4 bases and the J gene end by 0 bases; junction bases not matched to a gene: 9. The CDR3: CASSLSRTSGAYQETQYF. The CDR3 DNA sequence: TGTGCCAGCTCACTCTCCCGGACTAGCGGGGCCTACCAAGAGACCCAGTACTTC.

This clone was found once. The rearrangement joins TRBV5-1 to TRBJ2-1; D is perhaps TRBD2 (6 bases). Germline-derived CDR1 and CDR2 are SGHRS and YFSETQ. Between the trimmed V and J ends, which lost 5 bases and 5 bases, there was a span of 17 bases. The CDR3 contains 15 residues. The CDR3 bases are TGCGCCAGCAGTACGTTGCTCGGGGGTAACAATGAGCAGTTCTTC. Protein sequence: CASSTLLGGNNEQFF.

The V gene is TRBV14, the J gene TRBJ2-7, with D tentatively TRBD1 (6 bases). Germline V gene sequence: CDR1 SGHDN, CDR2 FVKESK. V was trimmed by 4 bases and J by 2 bases, leaving 15 bases between them. The CDR3 covers 15 residues. DNA of the CDR3: TGTGCCAGCAGCCTACGGGACACCCAAGCCTACGAGCAGTACTTC. This encodes CASSLRDTQAYEQYF.

The chain joins TRBV12-5 to TRBJ2-1; 9 bases align to TRBD1. CDR1 is LGHNT and CDR2 is FRNRAP in the germline V gene. CDR3 length equals 17 residues. The V and J ends lost 5 bases and 3 bases, in that order; junction bases with no gene match: 11. This CDR3 reads CASGPFAGTGLYNEQFF. CDR3 nucleotide sequence: TGTGCTAGTGGTCCTTTTGCCGGGACAGGGCTCTACAATGAGCAGTTCTTC.

The chain is built from TRBV5-4 and TRBJ2-7; D not resolved. Trimming took off 7 bases at V and 0 bases at J, with 14 bases between the two ends. The CDR3 totals 14 residues. Germline lookup yields CDR1 SGHNT and CDR2 YYREEE (reference sequence). CDR3 nucleotides: TGTGCCAGCCGCCGCGACGTGAGCTCCTACGAGCAGTACGTC. Translated: CASRRDVSSYEQYV.

The chain uses TRBV7-9 and TRBJ1-5, with a tentative D call TRBD1 (5 bases). The CDR3 totals 14 residues. The germline CDR1 and CDR2 sequences are SEHNR and FQNEAQ (reference sequence). V was clipped by 3 bases and J by 9 bases, with 15 bases between them. CDR3 in DNA: TGTGCCAGCAGCTTCGAAGATATGAGGGGGCCCCAGCATTTT. Translating it yields CASSFEDMRGPQHF.

This sequence joins TRBV7-8 and TRBJ2-7, with D possibly TRBD1 on 5 matching bases. Germline assignment: CDR1 SGHVS and CDR2 FQNEAQ. This CDR3 comprises 14 residues. The V end was cut by 1 base, the J end by 5 bases, with 12 bases between. CDR3 nucleotides: TGTGCCAGCAGCTTAGTCAGGGAAAGGGACGAGCAGTACGTC. As protein: CASSLVRERDEQYV.

This clone was picked up one time. The J gene is TRBJ2-5, the V gene TRBV15; TRBD1 is a possible D gene (6 bases). CDR1 is LNHNV and CDR2 is YYDKDF in the germline V gene (reference sequence). The CDR3 runs 17 residues. V was clipped by 9 bases and J by 2 bases, with 25 bases between them. As DNA, the CDR3 is TGTGCCACTGGGGGAGACGATCGACAGGTCGAACAAGAGACCCAGTACTTC. Translation: CATGGDDRQVEQETQYF.

This clone was seen a few times. The chain employs TRBV7-9 and TRBJ1-3, with a tentative D call TRBD1 (6 bases). The CDR3 loop spans 15 amino acids. Trimming cost V 0 bases and J 3 bases, with 9 bases left between them. Germline CDR1 is SEHNR and CDR2 is FQNEAQ (reference sequence). CDR3 region: CASSLAQGSGNTIYF. In nucleotides, the CDR3 is TGTGCCAGCAGCTTAGCACAGGGAAGTGGAAACACCATATATTTT.

The CDR3 spells CATSSSPGRRDQPQHF. The CDR3 DNA follows: TGTGCCACCAGCAGTTCTCCAGGGCGCCGGGATCAGCCCCAGCATTTT. This chain connects TRBV15 to TRBJ1-5, with D possibly TRBD1 on 5 matching bases. Germline V gene data show CDR1 as LNHNV and CDR2 as YYDKDF (reference sequence). The V end was cut by 3 bases, the J end by 5 bases, with 17 bases between. The CDR3 length is 16 residues.

The chain links TRBV12-5 to TRBJ1-1, with TRBD1 matching 9 bases. This CDR3 spans 18 amino acids. Germline V lookup: CDR1 LGHNT, CDR2 FRNRAP. V lost 2 bases and J lost 4; bases outside the gene matches: 14. CDR3 protein: CASGLPDRGLFMVTEAFF. The CDR3 nucleotides read TGTGCTAGTGGTTTGCCGGACAGGGGCCTCTTCATGGTCACTGAAGCTTTCTTT.

The gene calls are TRBV5-1 and TRBJ1-1, with D tentatively TRBD1 (5 bases). The CDR3 runs 16 residues. Looked up from germline, CDR1 is SGHRS and CDR2 is YFSETQ. V lost 1 base and J 0 bases, leaving 13 bases between the germline ends. The CDR3 region is CASSLYWDGLNTEAFF. The CDR3 coding sequence is TGCGCCAGCAGCTTGTACTGGGACGGGTTGAACACTGAAGCTTTCTTT.

The rearrangement links TRBV2 to TRBJ1-4, with D perhaps matching TRBD1 (6 bases). Germline CDR1 reads SNHLY; CDR2 reads FYNNEI. The V end lost 6 bases, the J end lost 8 bases, and 10 bases lay between the germline ends. The CDR3 is made up of 12 amino acids. CDR3 coding DNA: TGTGCCAGCAGCCCTAGGGGGGAAAAACTGTTTTTT. Its translation is CASSPRGEKLFF.

The chain links TRBV7-2 to TRBJ1-4, with TRBD1 identical over 8 bases. CDR3 length: 15 residues. Germline trimming cut 5 bases from V and 4 bases from J; bases unmatched to any gene: 6. Germline V CDR1 and CDR2: SGHTA, FQGNSA. The CDR3 protein is CASSARTGSNEKLFF. Here the CDR3 DNA reads TGTGCCAGCAGCGCCCGGACAGGGAGTAATGAAAAACTGTTTTTT.

The chain links TRBV19 to TRBJ1-2; TRBD1 is a possible D gene (6 bases). The CDR3 totals 15 residues. Germline V lookup: CDR1 LNHDA, CDR2 SQIVND (reference sequence). Trimming shortened V by 4 bases and J by 2 bases, and 14 bases separated the two germline ends. CDR3 nucleotide sequence: TGTGCCAGTAGTACCAACCCAGACAGGAACTATGGCTACACCTTC. Its translation is CASSTNPDRNYGYTF.

This chain connects TRBV19 to TRBJ1-1, with unresolved D. CDR1 is LNHDA and CDR2 is SQIVND in the germline V gene (reference sequence). Trimming left V 1 base short and J 0 bases short, with 12 bases between. CDR3 length: 16 residues. DNA for the CDR3: TGTGCCAGTAGTATAGCCTCGGGCAACATGAACACTGAAGCTTTCTTT. Protein product: CASSIASGNMNTEAFF.

The genes are TRBV11-3 and TRBJ1-5; a possible D gene is TRBD1 (5 bases). Germline values: CDR1 SGHNT, CDR2 YENEEA. This CDR3 has 15 amino acids. The V and J ends lost 4 bases and 2 bases respectively, with 12 bases between them. CDR3 region: CASSSGGDRNQPQHF. CDR3 DNA sequence: TGTGCCAGCAGCTCTGGGGGGGACCGCAATCAGCCCCAGCATTTT.

The rearrangement links TRBV7-6 to TRBJ2-1; D is uncertain. Between the trimmed V and J ends, which lost 1 base and 4 bases, there was a span of 5 bases. The germline V gene has CDR1 SGHVS and CDR2 FNYEAQ. This CDR3 contains 13 residues. The CDR3 protein is CASSLVQYNEQFF. The CDR3 DNA follows: TGTGCCAGCAGCTTAGTTCAATACAATGAGCAGTTCTTC.

This sequence joins TRBV7-9 and TRBJ2-7, with D possibly being TRBD1 or TRBD2 (5 bases each). Germline lookup yields CDR1 SEHNR and CDR2 FQNEAQ (reference sequence). V dropped 7 bases and J dropped 1 base, with 14 bases sitting between them. This CDR3 spans 14 amino acids. The CDR3 loop reads CASTRGEGSYEQYV. The CDR3 DNA follows: TGTGCCAGCACACGAGGGGAAGGATCCTACGAGCAGTACGTC.

The chain employs TRBV19 and TRBJ2-2; TRBD1 matches 7 bases. This CDR3 has 16 amino acids. Germline CDR1 is LNHDA and CDR2 is SQIVND (reference sequence). Unmatched junction bases numbered 8, after V lost 5 bases and J lost 2 bases. The DNA of the CDR3 is TGTGCCAGTAGTGGTTACCGGGACAGAAACACCGGGGAGCTGTTTTTT. Protein product: CASSGYRDRNTGELFF.

This chain uses TRBV10-3 with TRBJ1-3; TRBD1 aligns across 12 bases. In germline, CDR1 is ENHRY, CDR2 SYGVKD. The V and J ends lost 2 bases and 4 bases, in that order; junction bases with no gene match: 9. The length of the CDR3 is 18 residues. CDR3 nucleotides: TGTGCCATCAGTGAGCCTCCGGGACAGGGGGCAAAAGGAAACACCATATATTTT. Translating gives CAISEPPGQGAKGNTIYF.

V usage is TRBV18 and J usage is TRBJ1-1, with 11 bases lining up with TRBD1. V gave up 3 bases and J gave up 1 base; unmatched junction bases: 4. Germline V gene data show CDR1 as KGHSH and CDR2 as LQKENI. CDR3 length equals 16 residues. The DNA of the CDR3 is TGTGCCAGCTCACCCAGGACAGGGGGCGCGAACACTGAAGCTTTCTTT. Translation gives CASSPRTGGANTEAFF.

V usage is TRBV7-8 and J usage is TRBJ2-4, with D possibly being TRBD1 (6 bases). V was cut by 0 bases and J by 1 base, with 13 bases left in between. The CDR3 is 17 residues long. CDR1 SGHVS and CDR2 FQNEAQ come from the germline V gene. CDR3 protein: CASSLAAGGSAKNIQYF. The CDR3 DNA sequence: TGTGCCAGCAGCTTAGCCGCTGGGGGCTCGGCCAAAAACATTCAGTACTTC.

V gene TRBV11-2 combines with J gene TRBJ1-2, with 8 positions matching TRBD1. Germline values: CDR1 SGHAT, CDR2 FQNNGV. CDR3 length: 14 residues. V shed 7 bases, J shed 8 bases, and the junction held 12 bases outside the gene matches. CDR3 nucleotide sequence: TGTGCCAGCACACCCCAGGGGGCGATACGGGGCTACACCTTC. Its protein product is CASTPQGAIRGYTF.

The rearrangement links TRBV14 to TRBJ2-3; D uncertain. The CDR3 contains 14 residues. The germline V and J ends were trimmed by 0 bases and 4 bases, with 8 bases remaining between them. Germline V gene lookup returns CDR1 SGHDN and CDR2 FVKESK. The CDR3 coding sequence is TGTGCCAGCAGCCAAGAATTTGGTTCAGATACGCAGTATTTT. Its protein is CASSQEFGSDTQYF.

The V and J genes are TRBV29-1 and TRBJ1-1; 12 positions match TRBD1. Per the germline V gene, CDR1 is SQVTM and CDR2 is ANQGSEA. The CDR3 is made up of 15 amino acids. With V trimmed by 5 bases and J by 3 bases, 7 bases remained unmatched. CDR3 sequence: CSVFRDRGLDTEAFF. The CDR3 DNA follows: TGCAGCGTTTTCCGGGACAGGGGGCTGGACACTGAAGCTTTCTTT.

This rearrangement joins TRBV7-9 to TRBJ1-1; weak D call: TRBD1 (5 bases). CDR1 is SEHNR, CDR2 FQNEAQ, per germline (reference sequence). V dropped 4 bases and J dropped 2 bases, with 20 bases sitting between them. The CDR3 sequence is 17 residues long. The CDR3 DNA follows: TGTGCCAGCAGCTCACGAATCGGGGCCTCATTTAACACTGAAGCTTTCTTT. Translation gives CASSSRIGASFNTEAFF.